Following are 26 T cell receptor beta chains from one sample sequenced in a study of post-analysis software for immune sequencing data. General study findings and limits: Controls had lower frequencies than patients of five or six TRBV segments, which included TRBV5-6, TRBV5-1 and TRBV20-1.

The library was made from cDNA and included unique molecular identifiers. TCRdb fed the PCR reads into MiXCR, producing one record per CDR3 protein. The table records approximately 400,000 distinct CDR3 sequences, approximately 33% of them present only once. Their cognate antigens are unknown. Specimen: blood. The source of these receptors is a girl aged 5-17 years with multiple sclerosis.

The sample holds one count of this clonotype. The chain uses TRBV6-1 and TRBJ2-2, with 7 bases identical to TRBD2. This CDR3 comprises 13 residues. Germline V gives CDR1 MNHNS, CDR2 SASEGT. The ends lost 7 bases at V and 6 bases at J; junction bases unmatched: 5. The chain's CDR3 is CASIRGLAGELFF. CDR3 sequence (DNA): TGTGCCAGCATCCGAGGACTAGCCGGGGAGCTGTTTTTT.

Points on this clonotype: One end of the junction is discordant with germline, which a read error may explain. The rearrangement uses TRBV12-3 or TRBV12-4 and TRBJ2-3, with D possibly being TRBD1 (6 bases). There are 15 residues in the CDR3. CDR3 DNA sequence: TGTGCCAGCAGTTCCTGGACAGAGGGCACAGATACGGAGTATTTT. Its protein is CASSSWTEGTDTEYF.

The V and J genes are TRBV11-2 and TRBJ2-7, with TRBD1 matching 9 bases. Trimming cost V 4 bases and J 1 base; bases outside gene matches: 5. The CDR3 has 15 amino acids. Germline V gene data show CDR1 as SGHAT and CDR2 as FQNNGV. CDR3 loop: CASSSRQGESYEQYF. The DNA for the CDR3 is TGTGCCAGCAGCTCACGACAGGGGGAGTCCTACGAGCAGTACTTC.

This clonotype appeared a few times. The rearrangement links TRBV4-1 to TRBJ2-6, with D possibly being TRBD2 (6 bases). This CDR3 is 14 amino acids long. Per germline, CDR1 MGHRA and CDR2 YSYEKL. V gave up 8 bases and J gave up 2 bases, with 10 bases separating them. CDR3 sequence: CASGGTTGANVLTF. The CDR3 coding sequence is TGCGCCAGCGGGGGGACGACTGGGGCCAACGTCCTGACTTTC.

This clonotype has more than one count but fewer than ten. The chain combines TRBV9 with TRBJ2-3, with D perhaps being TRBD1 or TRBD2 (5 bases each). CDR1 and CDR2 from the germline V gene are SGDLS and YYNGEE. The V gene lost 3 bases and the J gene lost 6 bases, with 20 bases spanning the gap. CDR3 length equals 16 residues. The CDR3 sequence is CASSAGSSLGSDTQYF. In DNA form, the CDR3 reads TGTGCCAGCAGCGCAGGGAGCTCATTGGGGTCCGATACGCAGTATTTT.

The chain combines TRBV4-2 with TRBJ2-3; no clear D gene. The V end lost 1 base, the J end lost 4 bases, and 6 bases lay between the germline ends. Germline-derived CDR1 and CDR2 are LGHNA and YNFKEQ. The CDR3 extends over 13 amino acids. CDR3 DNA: TGTGCCAGCAGCCAAGCCAGGTCAGATACGCAGTATTTT. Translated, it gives CASSQARSDTQYF.

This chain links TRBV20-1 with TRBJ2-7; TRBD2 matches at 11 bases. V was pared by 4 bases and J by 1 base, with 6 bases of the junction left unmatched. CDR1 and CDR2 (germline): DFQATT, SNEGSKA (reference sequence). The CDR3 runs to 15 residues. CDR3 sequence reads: CSATETSGVSYEQYF. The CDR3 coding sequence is TGCAGTGCTACCGAGACTAGCGGGGTTTCCTACGAGCAGTACTTC.

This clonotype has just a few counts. The CDR3 is CASSWGQNPYNEQFF. In DNA form, the CDR3 reads TGTGCCAGCAGTTGGGGACAGAACCCTTACAATGAGCAGTTCTTC. The genes are TRBV12-3 or TRBV12-4 and TRBJ2-1; the match to TRBD1 covers 7 bases. The junction had 7 bases not matched to a gene; V was cut back by 4 bases and J by 4 bases. This CDR3 region has 15 residues.

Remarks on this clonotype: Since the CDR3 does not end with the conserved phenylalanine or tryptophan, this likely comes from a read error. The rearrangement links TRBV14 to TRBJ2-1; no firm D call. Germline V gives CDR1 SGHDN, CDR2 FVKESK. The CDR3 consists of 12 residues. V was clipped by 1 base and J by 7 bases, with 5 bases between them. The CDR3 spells CASSQVRNEQFC. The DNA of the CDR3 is TGTGCCAGCAGCCAAGTGAGAAATGAGCAGTTCTGC.

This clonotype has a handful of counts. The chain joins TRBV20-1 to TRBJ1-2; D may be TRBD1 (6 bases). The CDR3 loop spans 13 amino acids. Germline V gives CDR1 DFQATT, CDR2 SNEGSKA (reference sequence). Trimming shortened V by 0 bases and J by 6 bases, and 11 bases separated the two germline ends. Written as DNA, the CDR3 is TGCAGTGCTAGAGATCGGGACATAGATGGCTACACCTTC. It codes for CSARDRDIDGYTF.

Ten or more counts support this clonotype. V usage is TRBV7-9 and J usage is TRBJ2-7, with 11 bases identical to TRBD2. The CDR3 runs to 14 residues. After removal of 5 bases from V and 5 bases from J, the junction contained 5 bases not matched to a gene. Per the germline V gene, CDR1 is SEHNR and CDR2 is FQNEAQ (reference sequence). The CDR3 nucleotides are TGTGCCAGCAGCAGACTAGCGGGGCTAGACGAGCAGTACTTC. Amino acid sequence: CASSRLAGLDEQYF.

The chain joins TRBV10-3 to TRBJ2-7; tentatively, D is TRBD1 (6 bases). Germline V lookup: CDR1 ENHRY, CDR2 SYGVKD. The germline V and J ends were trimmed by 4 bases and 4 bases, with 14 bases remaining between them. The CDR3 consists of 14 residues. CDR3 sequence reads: CAISGGTLPYEQYF. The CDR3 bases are TGTGCCATCAGTGGGGGGACACTACCTTACGAGCAGTACTTC.

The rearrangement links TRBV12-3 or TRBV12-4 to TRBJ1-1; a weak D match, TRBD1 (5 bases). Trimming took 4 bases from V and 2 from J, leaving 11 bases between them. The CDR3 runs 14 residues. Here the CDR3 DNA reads TGTGCCAGCAGTTCCCAGACAGTTAACACTGAAGCTTTCTTT. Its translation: CASSSQTVNTEAFF.

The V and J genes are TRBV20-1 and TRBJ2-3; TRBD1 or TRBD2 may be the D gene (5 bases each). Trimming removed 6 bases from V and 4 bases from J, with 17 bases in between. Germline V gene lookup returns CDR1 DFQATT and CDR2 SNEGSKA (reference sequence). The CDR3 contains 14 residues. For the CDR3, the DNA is TGCAGTGCCCGGTCCGGCAGGGACGCAGATACGCAGTATTTT. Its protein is CSARSGRDADTQYF.

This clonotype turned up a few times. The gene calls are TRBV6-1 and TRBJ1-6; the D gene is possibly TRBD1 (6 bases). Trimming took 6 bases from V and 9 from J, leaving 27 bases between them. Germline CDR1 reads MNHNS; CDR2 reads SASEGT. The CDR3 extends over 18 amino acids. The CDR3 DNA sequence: TGTGCCAGCAGCCGGAGTCCCACGATACAGGGTAGGGGTTCACCCCTCCACTTT. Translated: CASSRSPTIQGRGSPLHF.

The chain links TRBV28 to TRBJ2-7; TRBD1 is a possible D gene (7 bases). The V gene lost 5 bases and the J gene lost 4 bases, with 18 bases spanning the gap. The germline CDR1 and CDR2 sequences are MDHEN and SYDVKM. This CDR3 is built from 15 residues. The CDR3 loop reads CASSARGTAQYEQYF. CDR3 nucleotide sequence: TGTGCCAGCAGTGCCAGGGGGACTGCCCAATACGAGCAGTACTTC. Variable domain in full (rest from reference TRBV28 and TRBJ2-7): DVKVTQSSRYLVKRTGEKVFLECVQDMDHENMFWYRQDPGLGLRLIYFSYDVKMKEKGDIPEGYSVSREKKERFSLILESASTNQTSMYLCASSARGTAQYEQYFGPGTRLTVT.

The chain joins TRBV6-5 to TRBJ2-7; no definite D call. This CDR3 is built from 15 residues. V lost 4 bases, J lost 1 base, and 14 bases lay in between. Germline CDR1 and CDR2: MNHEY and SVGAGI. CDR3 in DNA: TGTGCCAGCAGTTCAGGCAGCCCCGGTTCCTACGAGCAGTACGTC. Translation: CASSSGSPGSYEQYV.

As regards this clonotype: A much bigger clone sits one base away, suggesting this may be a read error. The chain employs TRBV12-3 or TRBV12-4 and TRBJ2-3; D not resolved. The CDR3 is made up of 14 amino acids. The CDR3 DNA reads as TGTGCCAGCAACCTACGACGGAGCACAGATACGGAGTATTTT. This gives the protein CASNLRRSTDTEYF.

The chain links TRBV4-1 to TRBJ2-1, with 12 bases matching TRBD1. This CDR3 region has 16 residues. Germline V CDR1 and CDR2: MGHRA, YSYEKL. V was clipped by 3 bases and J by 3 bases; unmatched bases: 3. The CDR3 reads CASSHGTGGSYNEQFF. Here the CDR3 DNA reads TGCGCCAGCAGCCACGGGACAGGGGGCAGCTACAATGAGCAGTTCTTC.

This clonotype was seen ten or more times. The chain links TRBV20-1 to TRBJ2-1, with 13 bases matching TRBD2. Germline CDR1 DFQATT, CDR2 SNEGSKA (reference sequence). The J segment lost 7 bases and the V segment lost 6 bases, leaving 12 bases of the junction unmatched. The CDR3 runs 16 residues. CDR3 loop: CSAKATSGGARNEQFF. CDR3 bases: TGCAGTGCCAAAGCCACTAGCGGGGGGGCGAGAAATGAGCAGTTCTTC.

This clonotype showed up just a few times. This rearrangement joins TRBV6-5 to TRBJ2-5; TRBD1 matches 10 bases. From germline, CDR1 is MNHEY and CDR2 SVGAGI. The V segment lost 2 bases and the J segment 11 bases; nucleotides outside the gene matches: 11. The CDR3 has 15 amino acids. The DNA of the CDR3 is TGTGCCAGCAGTTACAGAAGGACAGGGGGGAATGAGCAGTACTTC. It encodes CASSYRRTGGNEQYF.

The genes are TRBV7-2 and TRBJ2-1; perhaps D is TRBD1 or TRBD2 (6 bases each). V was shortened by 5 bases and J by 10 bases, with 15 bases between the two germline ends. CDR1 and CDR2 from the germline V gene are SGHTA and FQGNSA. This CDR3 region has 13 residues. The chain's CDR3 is CASSRDEGGEQFF. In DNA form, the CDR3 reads TGTGCCAGCAGCCGAGACGAAGGGGGGGAGCAGTTCTTC. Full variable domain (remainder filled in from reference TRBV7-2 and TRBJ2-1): GAGVSQSPSNKVTEKGKDVELRCDPISGHTALYWYRQSLGQGLEFLIYFQGNSAPDKSGLPSDRFSAERTGGSVSTLTIQRTQQEDSAVYLCASSRDEGGEQFFGPGTRLTVL.

For the CDR3, the DNA is TGTGCCAGCAGAGAACAGCGGGGCGTATACCCAGATACGCAGTATTTT. Encoded protein: CASREQRGVYPDTQYF. The genes are TRBV2 and TRBJ2-3; 7 nucleotides match TRBD2. Germline V gene lookup returns CDR1 SNHLY and CDR2 FYNNEI. V shed 6 bases, J shed 4 bases, and the junction held 13 bases outside the gene matches. The CDR3 is made up of 16 amino acids.

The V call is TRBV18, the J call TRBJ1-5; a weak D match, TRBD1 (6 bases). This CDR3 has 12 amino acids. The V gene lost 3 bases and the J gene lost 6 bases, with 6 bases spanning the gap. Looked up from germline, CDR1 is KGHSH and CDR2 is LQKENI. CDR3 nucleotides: TGTGCCAGCTCACCGGGGGCTCAGCCCCAGCATTTT. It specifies CASSPGAQPQHF.

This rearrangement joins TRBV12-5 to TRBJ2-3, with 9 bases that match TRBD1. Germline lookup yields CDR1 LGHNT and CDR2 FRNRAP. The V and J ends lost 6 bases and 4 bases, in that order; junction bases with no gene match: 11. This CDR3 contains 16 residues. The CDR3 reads CASGPPGQGSPDTQYF. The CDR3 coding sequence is TGTGCTAGTGGCCCGCCCGGACAGGGGAGCCCAGATACGCAGTATTTT.

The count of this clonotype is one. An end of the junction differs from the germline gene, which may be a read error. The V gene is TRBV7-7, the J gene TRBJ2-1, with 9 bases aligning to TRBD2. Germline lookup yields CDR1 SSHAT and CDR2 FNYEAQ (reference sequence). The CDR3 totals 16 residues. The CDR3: CASSPSSGSRNDEQFF. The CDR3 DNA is TGTGCTAGCAGCCCTAGTAGCGGGAGTCGAAACGATGAGCAGTTCTTC.